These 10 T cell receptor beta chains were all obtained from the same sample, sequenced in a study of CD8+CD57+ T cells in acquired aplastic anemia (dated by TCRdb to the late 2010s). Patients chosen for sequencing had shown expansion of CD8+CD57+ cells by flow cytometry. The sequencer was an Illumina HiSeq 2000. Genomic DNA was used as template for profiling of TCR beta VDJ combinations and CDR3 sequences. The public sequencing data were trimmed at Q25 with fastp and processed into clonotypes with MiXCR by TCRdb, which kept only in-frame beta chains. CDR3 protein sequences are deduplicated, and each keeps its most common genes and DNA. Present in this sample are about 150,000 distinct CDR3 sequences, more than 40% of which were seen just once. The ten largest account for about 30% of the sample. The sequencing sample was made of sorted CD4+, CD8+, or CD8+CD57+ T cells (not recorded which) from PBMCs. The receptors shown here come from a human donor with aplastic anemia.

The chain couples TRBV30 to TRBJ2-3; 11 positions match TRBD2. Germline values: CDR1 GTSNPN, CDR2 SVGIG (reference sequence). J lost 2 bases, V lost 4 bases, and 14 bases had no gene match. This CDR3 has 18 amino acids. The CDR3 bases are TGTGCCTGGACCGGGACTAGCGGATCCTTCAAACACACAGATACGCAGTATTTT. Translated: CAWTGTSGSFKHTDTQYF.

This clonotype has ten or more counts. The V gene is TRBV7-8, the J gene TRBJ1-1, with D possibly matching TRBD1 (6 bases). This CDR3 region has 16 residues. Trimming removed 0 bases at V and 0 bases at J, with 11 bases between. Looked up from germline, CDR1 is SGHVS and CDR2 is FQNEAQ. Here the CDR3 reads CASSLAGAGMNTEAFF. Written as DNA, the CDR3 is TGTGCCAGCAGCTTAGCGGGGGCCGGCATGAACACTGAAGCTTTCTTT.

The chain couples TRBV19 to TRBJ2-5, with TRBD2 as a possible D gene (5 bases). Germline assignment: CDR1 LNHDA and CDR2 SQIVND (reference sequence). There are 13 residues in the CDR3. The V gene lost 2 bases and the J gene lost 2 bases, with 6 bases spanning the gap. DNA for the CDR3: TGTGCCAGTAGTATACGCGGGCAAGAGACCCAGTACTTC. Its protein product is CASSIRGQETQYF.

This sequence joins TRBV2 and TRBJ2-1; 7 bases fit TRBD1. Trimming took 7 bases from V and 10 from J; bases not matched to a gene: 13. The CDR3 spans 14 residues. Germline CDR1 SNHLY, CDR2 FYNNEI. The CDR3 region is CASNRQGDRGEQFF. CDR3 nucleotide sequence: TGTGCCAGCAATAGGCAGGGGGATCGAGGCGAGCAGTTCTTC.

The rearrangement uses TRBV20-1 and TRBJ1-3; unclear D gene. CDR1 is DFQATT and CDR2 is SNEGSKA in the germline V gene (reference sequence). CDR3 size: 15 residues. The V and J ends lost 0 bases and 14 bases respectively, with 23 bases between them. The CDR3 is CSARDLMATSWALYF. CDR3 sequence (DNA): TGCAGTGCTAGAGATCTCATGGCGACATCGTGGGCTTTATATTTT.

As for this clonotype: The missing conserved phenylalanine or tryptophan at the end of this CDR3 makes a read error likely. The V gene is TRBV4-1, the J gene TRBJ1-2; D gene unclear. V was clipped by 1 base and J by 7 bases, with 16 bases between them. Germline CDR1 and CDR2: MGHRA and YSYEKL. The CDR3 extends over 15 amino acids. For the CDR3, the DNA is TGCGCCAGCAGCCAAGCGAACAAAGACTTTATTGGCTACACCCTC. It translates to CASSQANKDFIGYTL.

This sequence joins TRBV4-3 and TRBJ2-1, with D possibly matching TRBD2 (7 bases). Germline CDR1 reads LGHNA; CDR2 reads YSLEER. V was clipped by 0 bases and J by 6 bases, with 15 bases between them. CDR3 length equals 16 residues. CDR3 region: CASSQDAGGGGNEQFF. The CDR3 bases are TGCGCCAGCAGCCAAGACGCCGGAGGGGGGGGCAATGAGCAGTTCTTC.

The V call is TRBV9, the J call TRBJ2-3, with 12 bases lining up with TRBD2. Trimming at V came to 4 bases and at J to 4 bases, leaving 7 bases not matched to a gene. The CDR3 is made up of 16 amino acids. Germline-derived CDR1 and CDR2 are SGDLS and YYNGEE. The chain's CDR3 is CASSTPLAGGADTQYF. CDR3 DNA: TGTGCCAGCAGCACTCCACTAGCGGGAGGTGCAGATACGCAGTATTTT.

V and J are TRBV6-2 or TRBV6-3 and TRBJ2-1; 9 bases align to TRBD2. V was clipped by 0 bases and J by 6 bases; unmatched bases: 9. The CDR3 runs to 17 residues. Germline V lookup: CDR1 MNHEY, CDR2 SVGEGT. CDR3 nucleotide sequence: TGTGCCAGCAGTTACTCCTATAGCGGGAGCCGGGGCAATGAGCAGTTCTTC. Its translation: CASSYSYSGSRGNEQFF.

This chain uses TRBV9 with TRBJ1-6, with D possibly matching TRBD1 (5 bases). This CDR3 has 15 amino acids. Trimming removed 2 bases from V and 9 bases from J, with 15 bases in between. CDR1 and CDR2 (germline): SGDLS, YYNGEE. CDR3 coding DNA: TGTGCCAGCAGCGTGACCGGGACCCGGGGTTCACCCCTCCACTTT. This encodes CASSVTGTRGSPLHF.